The present TCR beta chain was sequenced within a study of fetal regulatory T cell absence and autoimmunity. Study-wide background: Exocrine pancreas autoimmunity occurred in IPEX patients lacking clinical diabetes.

Method: immunoSEQ multiplex PCR; TCRdb's copy keeps in-frame clones and lacks some. The table includes approximately 46,000 clones, roughly four fifths detected once. The CDR3 extends over 15 amino acids. The germline CDR1 and CDR2 sequences are MNHEY and SMNVEV (reference sequence). Trimming stripped 5 bases from V and 3 bases from J, with 15 bases between. Findings of the study overall: In IPEX syndrome, oligoclonal enrichment was read as supporting prenatal antigen-driven autoimmunity in the pancreas. Compared with cord blood, pancreas showed oligoclonal TCR enrichment, some clones over 80-fold.

In the case of this clone: Its specificity is not known.

V usage is TRBV27 and J usage is TRBJ2-3; either TRBD1 or TRBD2 may supply D (7 bases each). This clonotype was sampled from a newborn boy with IPEX syndrome. The sample was cord blood. CDR3 in DNA: TGTGCCAGCAGTCCCGCCCAGGGGGGGACAGATACGCAGTATTTT. It translates to CASSPAQGGTDTQYF.